This T cell receptor beta chain is from a study of cytomegalovirus exposure and HLA in healthy donors. Study-wide context: Samples from HLA-typed donors yielded about 85 million unique TCRs in an early data release. Study-level findings and limits: Prediction of most subjects' HLA-A and HLA-B alleles by TCR beta sequences was reportedly accurate. According to the study, roughly 180 TCR beta chains were cytomegalovirus-associated. Segments of the TCR beta V type were, in most cases, productive about 87% or about 30% of the time in an earlier analysis.

CDR1 is MDHEN and CDR2 is SYDVKM in the germline V gene. This CDR3 spans 18 amino acids. With V trimmed by 3 bases and J by 0 bases, 8 bases remained unmatched. A note on this clone: Antigen specificity is unknown.

The PCR used 60 Vbeta and 13 Jbeta primers. The protocol was immunoSEQ multiplex PCR, while the TCRdb copy is restricted to in-frame clones and leaves out a portion. The ten top clones account for around 2.2%, within a sample of 100,000 to 150,000 clones. The clonotype originates from a man aged 40-50 years in good health and CMV-seronegative. The sample taken for sequencing was PBMCs. This sequence joins TRBV28 and TRBJ2-1; 10 bases are a match to TRBD2. The CDR3 DNA is TGTGCCAGCAGTTTTTACAACGGACTAGCGGTCTCCTACAATGAGCAGTTCTTC. This translates into CASSFYNGLAVSYNEQFF.